This entry features one T cell receptor beta chain sequence. Original processing notes: How many nucleated cells were present was estimated from reference gene primer amplification. Here immunoSEQ multiplex PCR was the method, and the copy in TCRdb shows in-frame clones only, minus some. That table furnishes V, J and clone size, whereas the DNA furnished D and trimming. The table lists under 130,000 clones, 85% to 90% of them singletons. The sample comes from a study of blood T cell repertoires in COVID-19. Background on the study: Italy, Spain and the United States were the sources of the convalescent and acute COVID-19 samples. Sample material is recorded as cDNA or gDNA derived from T cells, B-cell-depleted T cells, or PBMCs.

V was clipped by 5 bases and J by 7 bases; unmatched bases: 5. The CDR3 length is 14 residues. Germline V lookup: CDR1 SGHTA, CDR2 FQGNSA. The rearrangement links TRBV7-2 to TRBJ1-4; the match to TRBD1 covers 9 bases. The TCR originated in a woman over 75 with acute or convalescent COVID-19. The sequenced sample was peripheral blood. The CDR3 is CASSRGQGSEKLFF. Written as DNA, the CDR3 is TGTGCCAGCAGCCGGGGACAGGGTTCTGAAAAACTGTTTTTT. The full variable domain, with the rest looked up from reference TRBV7-2 and TRBJ1-4, is GAGVSQSPSNKVTEKGKDVELRCDPISGHTALYWYRQSLGQGLEFLIYFQGNSAPDKSGLPSDRFSAERTGGSVSTLTIQRTQQEDSAVYLCASSRGQGSEKLFFGSGTQLSVL.